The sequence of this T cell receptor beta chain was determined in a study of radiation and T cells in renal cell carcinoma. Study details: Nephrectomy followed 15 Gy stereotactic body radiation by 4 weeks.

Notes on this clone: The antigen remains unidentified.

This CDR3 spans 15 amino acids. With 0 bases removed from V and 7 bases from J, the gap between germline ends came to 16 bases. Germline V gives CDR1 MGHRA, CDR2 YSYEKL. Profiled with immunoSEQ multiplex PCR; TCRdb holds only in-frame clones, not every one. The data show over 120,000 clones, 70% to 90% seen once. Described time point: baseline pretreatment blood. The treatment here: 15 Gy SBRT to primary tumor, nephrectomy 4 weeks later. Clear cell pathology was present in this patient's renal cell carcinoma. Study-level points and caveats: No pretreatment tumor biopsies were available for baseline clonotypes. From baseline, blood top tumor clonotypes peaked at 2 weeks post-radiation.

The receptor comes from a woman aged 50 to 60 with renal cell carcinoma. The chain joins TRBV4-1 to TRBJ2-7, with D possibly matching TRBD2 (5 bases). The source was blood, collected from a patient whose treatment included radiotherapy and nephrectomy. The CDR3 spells CASSQDRVRVEEQYF. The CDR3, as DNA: TGCGCCAGCAGCCAAGATCGGGTGAGGGTGGAAGAGCAGTACTTC.